This T cell receptor beta chain was documented in a study of shared clonotypes between healthy human individuals. TCRdb's table, derived via immunoSEQ multiplex PCR, lists solely in-frame clones and lacks some. Among some 1.1 million clones listed, roughly 77% were seen once. V lost 11 bases, J lost 2 bases, and 10 bases lay in between. The CDR3 covers 11 residues. Per the germline V gene, CDR1 is LNHDA and CDR2 is SQIVND (reference sequence). The rearrangement uses TRBV19 and TRBJ2-7; D unclear. This sequence originates from a man younger than 30 in good health. Some clones in this sample may be carry-over from other donors' samples. The sequencing sample was made of memory CD4+ T cells from PBMCs. Subset noted: CD45RA-negative fraction. This CDR3 reads CALLEPYEQYF. The DNA of the CDR3 is TGTGCCCTCCTAGAGCCCTACGAGCAGTACTTC.